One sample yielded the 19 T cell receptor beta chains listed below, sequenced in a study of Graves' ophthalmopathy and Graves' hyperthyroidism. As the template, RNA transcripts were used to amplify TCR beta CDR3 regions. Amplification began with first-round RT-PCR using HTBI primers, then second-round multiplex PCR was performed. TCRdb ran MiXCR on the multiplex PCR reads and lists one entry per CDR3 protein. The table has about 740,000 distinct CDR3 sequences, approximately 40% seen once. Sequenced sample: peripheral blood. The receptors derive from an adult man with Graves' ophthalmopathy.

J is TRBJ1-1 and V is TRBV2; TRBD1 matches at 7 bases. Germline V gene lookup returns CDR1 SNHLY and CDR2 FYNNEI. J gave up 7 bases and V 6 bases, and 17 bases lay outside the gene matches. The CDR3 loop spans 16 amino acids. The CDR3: CASSWDSQIHDFEAFF. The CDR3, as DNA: TGTGCCAGCAGCTGGGACAGCCAAATTCACGATTTTGAAGCTTTCTTT.

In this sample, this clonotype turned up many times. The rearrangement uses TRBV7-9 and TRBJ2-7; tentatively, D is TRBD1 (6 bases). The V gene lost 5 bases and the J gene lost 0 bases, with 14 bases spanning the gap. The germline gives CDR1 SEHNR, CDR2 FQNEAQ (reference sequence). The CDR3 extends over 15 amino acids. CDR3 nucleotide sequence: TGTGCCAGCAGCCCAGGGACACCAAGCTCCTACGAGCAGTACTTC. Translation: CASSPGTPSSYEQYF.

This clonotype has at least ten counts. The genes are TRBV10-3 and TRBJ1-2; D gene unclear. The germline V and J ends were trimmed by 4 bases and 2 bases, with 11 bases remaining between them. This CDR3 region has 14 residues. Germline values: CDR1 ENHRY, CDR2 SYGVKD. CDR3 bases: TGTGCCATCAGTGCGGAGGAGGAGAACTATGGCTACACCTTC. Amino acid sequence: CAISAEEENYGYTF.

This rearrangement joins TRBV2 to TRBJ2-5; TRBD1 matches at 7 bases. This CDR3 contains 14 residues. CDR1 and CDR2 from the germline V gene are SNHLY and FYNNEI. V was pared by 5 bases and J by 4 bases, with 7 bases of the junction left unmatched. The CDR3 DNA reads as TGTGCCAGCAGTAAATCCCGGGACAGAGAGACCCAGTACTTC. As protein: CASSKSRDRETQYF.

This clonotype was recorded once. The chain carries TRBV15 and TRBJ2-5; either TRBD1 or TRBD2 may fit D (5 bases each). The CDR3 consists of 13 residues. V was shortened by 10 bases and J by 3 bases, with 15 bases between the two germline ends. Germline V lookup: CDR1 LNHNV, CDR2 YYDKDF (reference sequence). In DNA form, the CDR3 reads TGTGCCAGCAGTCCGGGACCAAAAGAGACCCAGTACTTC. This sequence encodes CASSPGPKETQYF.

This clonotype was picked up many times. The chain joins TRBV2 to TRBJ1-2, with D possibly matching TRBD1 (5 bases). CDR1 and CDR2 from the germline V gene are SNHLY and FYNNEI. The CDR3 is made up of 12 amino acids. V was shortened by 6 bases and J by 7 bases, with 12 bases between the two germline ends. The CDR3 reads CASRGGLSGYTF. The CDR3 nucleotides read TGTGCCAGCAGGGGGGGTCTAAGTGGCTACACCTTC.

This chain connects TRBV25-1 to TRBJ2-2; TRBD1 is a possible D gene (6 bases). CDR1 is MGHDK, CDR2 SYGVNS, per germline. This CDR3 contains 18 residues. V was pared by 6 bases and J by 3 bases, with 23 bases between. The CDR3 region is CASSHQTGFILDTGELFF. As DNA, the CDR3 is TGTGCCAGCAGCCATCAGACAGGATTCATACTCGACACCGGGGAGCTGTTTTTT.

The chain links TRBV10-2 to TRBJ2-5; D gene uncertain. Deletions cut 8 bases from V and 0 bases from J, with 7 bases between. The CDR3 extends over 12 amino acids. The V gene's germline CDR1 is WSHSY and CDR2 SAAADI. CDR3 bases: TGCGCCAGCGGACGGGACCAAGAGACCCAGTACTTC. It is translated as CASGRDQETQYF.

The CDR3: CATSREGAGAATYEQYF. As DNA, the CDR3 is TGTGCCACCAGCAGAGAGGGGGCAGGGGCAGCTACCTACGAGCAGTACTTC. This chain joins TRBV15 and TRBJ2-7; tentative D call: TRBD1 (6 bases). Deletions cut 0 bases from V and 2 bases from J, with 17 bases between. Germline assignment: CDR1 LNHNV and CDR2 YYDKDF (reference sequence). CDR3 size: 17 residues.

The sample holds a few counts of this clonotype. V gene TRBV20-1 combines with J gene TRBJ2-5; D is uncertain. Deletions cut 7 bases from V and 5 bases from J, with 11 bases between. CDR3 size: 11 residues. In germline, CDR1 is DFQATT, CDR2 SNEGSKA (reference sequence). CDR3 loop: CSVSDWETQYF. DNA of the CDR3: TGCAGTGTCTCGGATTGGGAGACCCAGTACTTC.

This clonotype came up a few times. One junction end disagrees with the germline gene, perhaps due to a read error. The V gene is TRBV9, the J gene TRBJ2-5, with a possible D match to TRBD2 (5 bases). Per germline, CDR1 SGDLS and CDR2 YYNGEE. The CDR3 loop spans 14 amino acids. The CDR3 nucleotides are TGTGCCAGCAGCCAAGAGGGCGGCCGAGAGGCCCAGTACTTC. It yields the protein CASSQEGGREAQYF.

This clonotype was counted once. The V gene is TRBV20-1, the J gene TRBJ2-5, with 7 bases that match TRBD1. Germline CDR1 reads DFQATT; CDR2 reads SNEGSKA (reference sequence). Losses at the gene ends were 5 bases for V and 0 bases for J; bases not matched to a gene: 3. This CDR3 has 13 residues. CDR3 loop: CSAPRGYQETQYF. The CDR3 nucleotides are TGCAGTGCTCCCAGGGGGTACCAAGAGACCCAGTACTTC.

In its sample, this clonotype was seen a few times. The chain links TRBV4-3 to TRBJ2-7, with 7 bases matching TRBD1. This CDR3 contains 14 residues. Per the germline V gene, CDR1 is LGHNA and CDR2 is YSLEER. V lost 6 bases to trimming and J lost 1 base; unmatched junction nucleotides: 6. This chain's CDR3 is CASSFSRGSYEQYF. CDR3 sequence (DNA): TGCGCCAGCAGTTTCTCCAGGGGGTCCTACGAGCAGTACTTC.

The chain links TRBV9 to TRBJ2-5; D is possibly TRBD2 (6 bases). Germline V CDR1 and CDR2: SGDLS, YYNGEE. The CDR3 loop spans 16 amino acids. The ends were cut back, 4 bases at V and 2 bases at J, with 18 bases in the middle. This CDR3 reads CASSPRAGTAQETQYF. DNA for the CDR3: TGTGCCAGCAGCCCCCGGGCGGGGACTGCTCAAGAGACCCAGTACTTC.

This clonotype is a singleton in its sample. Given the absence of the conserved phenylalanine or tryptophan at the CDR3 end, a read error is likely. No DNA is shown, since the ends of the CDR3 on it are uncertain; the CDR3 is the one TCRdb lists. The CDR3 loop reads CSAREPRAG. V gene TRBV20-1 combines with J gene TRBJ2-5; the listed D gene, TRBD2, was not tested against the DNA. A total of 9 residues make up the CDR3, ends included. Germline V CDR1 and CDR2: DFQATT, SNEGSKA (reference sequence).

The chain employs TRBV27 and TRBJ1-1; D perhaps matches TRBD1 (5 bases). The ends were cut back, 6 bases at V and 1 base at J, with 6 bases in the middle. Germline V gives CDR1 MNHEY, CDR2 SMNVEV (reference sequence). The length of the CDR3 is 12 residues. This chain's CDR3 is CASRGGNTEAFF. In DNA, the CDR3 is TGTGCCAGCAGGGGGGGGAACACTGAAGCTTTCTTT.

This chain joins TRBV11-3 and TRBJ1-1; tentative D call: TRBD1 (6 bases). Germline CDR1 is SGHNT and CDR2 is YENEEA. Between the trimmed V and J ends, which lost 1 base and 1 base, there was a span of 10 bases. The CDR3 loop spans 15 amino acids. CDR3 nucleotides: TGTGCCAGCAGCTTAGGGGGGGCCTCGAACACTGAAGCTTTCTTT. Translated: CASSLGGASNTEAFF.

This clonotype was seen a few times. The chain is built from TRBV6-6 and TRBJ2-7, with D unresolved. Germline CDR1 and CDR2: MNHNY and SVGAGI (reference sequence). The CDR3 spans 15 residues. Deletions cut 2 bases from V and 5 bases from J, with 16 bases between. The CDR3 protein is CASSYLSAKGDEQYF. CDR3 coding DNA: TGTGCCAGCAGTTACCTTTCGGCGAAAGGTGACGAGCAGTACTTC.

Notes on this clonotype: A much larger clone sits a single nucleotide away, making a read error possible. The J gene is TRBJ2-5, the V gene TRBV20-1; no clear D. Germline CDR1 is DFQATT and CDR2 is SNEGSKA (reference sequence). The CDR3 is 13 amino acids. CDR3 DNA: TGCAGTGCTAGAACGGACGGCCAAGGGACCCAGTACTTC. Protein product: CSARTDGQGTQYF.